These T cell receptor beta chains were read from a single sample in a study of blood T cells in healthy people across ages. Via MiXCR, TCRdb re-called the 5' RACE reads, giving one row per CDR3 protein. Of 1.4 million to 1.5 million distinct CDR3 sequences in the sample, 35% to 45% were seen once. The sample taken for sequencing was blood. The receptors derive from a woman aged 18-29 years in good health. CDR3s include the opening cysteine and the closing phenylalanine or tryptophan. Each record gives: J gene, V gene, D gene, clone size, CDR3 DNA, CDR3 protein. The D gene is left open where the match is weak. Expanded clones get a size class; other rows say once, few or many, or leave the size out.

TRBJ2-5 TRBV2 NA NA TGTGCCAGCAAGGAGGAGCCTGTCCCAGAGACCCAGTACTTC CASKEEPVPETQYF
TRBJ2-3 TRBV27 NA few TGTGCCACCACGTACACAGATACGCAGTATTTT CATTYTDTQYF
TRBJ1-2 TRBV7-2 NA few TGTGCCAGCAGCTTAGGGTCCACAGGGTTAGGTGGCTACACCTTC CASSLGSTGLGGYTF
TRBJ2-7 TRBV29-1 NA NA TGCAGCGTGTCCATGGGAGTCTACGAGCAGTACTTC CSVSMGVYEQYF
TRBJ2-7 TRBV6-1 NA few TGTGCCAGCGTCAGCTCCTACGAGCAGTACTTC CASVSSYEQYF
TRBJ2-3 TRBV4-2 NA few TGTGCCAGCAGCCCCCTGGACGCACAGGTTTACGATACGCAGTATTTT CASSPLDAQVYDTQYF
TRBJ2-3 TRBV20-1 NA few TGCAGTGCTAGAGATCCGGCTAGCCTATTCACAGATACGCAGTATTTT CSARDPASLFTDTQYF
TRBJ2-3 TRBV25-1 TRBD2 few TGTGCCAGCAGTGAATACGGGAGGGTTGGGGTCGGTACGCAGTATTTT CASSEYGRVGVGTQYF
TRBJ2-1 TRBV5-4 NA few TGTGCCAGCAGCTTGGGAGGGGCGATAATGTACAATGAGCAGTTCTTC CASSLGGAIMYNEQFF
TRBJ2-7 TRBV9 NA NA TGTGCCAGCAGCGTAGGGGGGACACACTACAATGAGCAGTACTTC CASSVGGTHYNEQYF
TRBJ2-2 TRBV30 NA NA TGTGCCTACGATCTCCGCGGGACAATCACCGGGGAGCTGTTTTTT CAYDLRGTITGELFF
TRBJ2-4 TRBV20-1 NA NA TGCAGTGCTAGGGGTCCCGCTCCGGGTGACATTCAGTACTTC CSARGPAPGDIQYF
TRBJ2-7 TRBV20-1 TRBD2 NA TGCAGTGCTAGAGGGGGGCTAGCGGGGCCCTACGAGCAGTACTTC CSARGGLAGPYEQYF
TRBJ2-7 TRBV12-3/TRBV12-4 NA few TGTGCCAGCAGCATCGTGGGGGGACCCTACGAGCAGTACTTC CASSIVGGPYEQYF
TRBJ2-6 TRBV28 NA NA TGTGCCAGCATCTCCCCGGGACTGGTTAGCTCTGGGGCCAACGTCCTGACTTTC CASISPGLVSSGANVLTF
TRBJ2-5 TRBV5-1 NA few TGCGCCAGCAGCTTGCAAGCTGGAGAGACCCAGTACTTC CASSLQAGETQYF
TRBJ1-1 TRBV29-1 NA NA TGCAGCGTTGAACATCGAAGGGAGTGGGTCACTGAAGCTTTCTTT CSVEHRREWVTEAFF
TRBJ2-1 TRBV7-2 NA few TGTGCCAGCAACCTCCGGACTGAGAACAATGAGCAGTTCTTC CASNLRTENNEQFF
TRBJ2-7 TRBV7-2 TRBD2 NA TGTGCCAGCAGACCCCTAGGACTAGCGGGGTACGAGCAGTACTTC CASRPLGLAGYEQYF
TRBJ2-6 TRBV6-6 NA few TGCGCCAGCAGCCGGGGAAGCTCTGGGGCCAACGTCCTGACTTTC CASSRGSSGANVLTF
TRBJ2-7 TRBV7-6 NA NA TGTGCCAGCATCCCTAATGGTAACGAGCAGTACTTC CASIPNGNEQYF
TRBJ2-6 TRBV7-2 NA NA TGTGCCGGCAGCCTAGGCCCGGTCTCTGGGGCCAACGTCCTGACTTTC CAGSLGPVSGANVLTF